One sample yielded the 8 T cell receptor beta chains listed below, sequenced in a study of cytomegalovirus exposure and HLA in healthy donors. A multiplex PCR was run with 60 Vbeta primers and 13 Jbeta primers. Clones were read by immunoSEQ multiplex PCR, and TCRdb kept only the in-frame ones, dropping some. The sample shows approximately 210,000 clones, approximately 82% of them seen only once. Sequences were obtained from PBMCs. These receptors originate from a woman aged 45-59 years in good health and CMV-seropositive.

As regards this clone: At one end the junction does not follow the germline gene, possibly because of a read error. The V and J genes are TRBV4-3 and TRBJ2-7, with no clear D. This CDR3 region has 14 residues. CDR1 and CDR2 (germline): LGHNA, YSLEER. The CDR3 loop is CASSQGLVDGEIVF. The CDR3 nucleotides are TGCGCCAGCAGCCAAGGGCTAGTTGACGGAGAAATAGTCTTC.

The chain carries TRBV7-6 and TRBJ2-5; 8 positions match TRBD2. From germline, CDR1 is SGHVS and CDR2 FNYEAQ. The junction had 10 bases not matched to a gene; V was cut back by 5 bases and J by 5 bases. The CDR3 is 15 amino acids. The CDR3 loop reads CASSDSRGGLETQYF. The CDR3 coding sequence is TGTGCCAGCAGCGATAGCCGGGGGGGCCTTGAGACCCAGTACTTC.

This rearrangement joins TRBV28 to TRBJ1-2, with 7 bases fitting TRBD1. CDR3 length: 14 residues. Trimming took 5 bases from V and 3 from J; bases not matched to a gene: 6. From germline, CDR1 is MDHEN and CDR2 SYDVKM. The CDR3, as DNA: TGTGCCAGCAGTGGGGACAGACGATACTATGGCTACACCTTC. This sequence encodes CASSGDRRYYGYTF.

This sequence joins TRBV9 and TRBJ2-1; TRBD1 matches 10 bases. This CDR3 is 15 amino acids long. Germline V CDR1 and CDR2: SGDLS, YYNGEE. With V trimmed by 4 bases and J by 3 bases, 4 bases remained unmatched. The CDR3: CASSSRDRGYNEQFF. Here the CDR3 DNA reads TGTGCCAGCAGCTCACGGGACAGGGGCTACAATGAGCAGTTCTTC.

This chain links TRBV19 with TRBJ1-5, with 7 bases fitting TRBD1. CDR1 is LNHDA, CDR2 SQIVND, per germline (reference sequence). V trimming: 0 bases; J trimming: 0 bases; junction bases outside the gene matches: 8. The CDR3 sequence is 18 residues long. CDR3 in amino acids: CASSIDGTEKYSNQPQHF. The CDR3 DNA reads as TGTGCCAGTAGTATAGACGGGACAGAAAAATATAGCAATCAGCCCCAGCATTTT.

The rearrangement links TRBV7-2 to TRBJ2-2; D remains unclear. With 3 bases removed from V and 6 bases from J, the gap between germline ends came to 5 bases. This CDR3 is 12 amino acids long. CDR1 is SGHTA and CDR2 is FQGNSA in the germline V gene. CDR3 DNA: TGTGCCAGCAGCTTCTCCCCCGGGGAGCTGTTTTTT. Translated, it gives CASSFSPGELFF.

There are a few counts of this clone. The V call is TRBV6-5, the J call TRBJ2-7; a possible D gene is TRBD1 (5 bases). This CDR3 spans 15 amino acids. Trimming stripped 4 bases from V and 5 bases from J, with 18 bases between. Per the germline V gene, CDR1 is MNHEY and CDR2 is SVGAGI. CDR3 protein: CASSSYTGKSHEQYF. The CDR3 DNA is TGTGCCAGCAGTTCATACACAGGAAAAAGTCACGAGCAGTACTTC.

The V and J genes are TRBV6-5 and TRBJ2-5, with no clear D. Germline CDR1 reads MNHEY; CDR2 reads SVGAGI. V was pared by 7 bases and J by 4 bases, with 13 bases between. The CDR3 sequence is 13 residues long. CDR3 bases: TGTGCCAGCACGCCGTCCAGGTTAGAGACCCAGTACTTC. Its translation is CASTPSRLETQYF.